This T cell receptor beta chain was observed in a study of T-cell memory formation after mild COVID-19. TCRdb redid the calling of the 5' RACE reads with MiXCR, one entry per CDR3 protein. The sample lists roughly 550,000 distinct CDR3 sequences, roughly 22% occurring once. This receptor was identified in an adult woman who had mild COVID-19 (a few samples of this study predate the infection). Cell type and time point are not known. Source material: PBMCs or a T cell subset sorted from them (not recorded which).

CDR3 DNA sequence: TGTGCCAGCAGTTTATTGCGGGGCTACAATGAGCAGTTCTTC. Its translation is CASSLLRGYNEQFF. The chain joins TRBV28 to TRBJ2-1; tentatively, D is TRBD2 (6 bases). The CDR3 is 14 amino acids. The V end lost 1 base, the J end lost 3 bases, and 7 bases lay between the germline ends. Germline V gene lookup returns CDR1 MDHEN and CDR2 SYDVKM. Based on the CDR3 plus reference TRBV28 and TRBJ2-1, the full variable domain is DVKVTQSSRYLVKRTGEKVFLECVQDMDHENMFWYRQDPGLGLRLIYFSYDVKMKEKGDIPEGYSVSREKKERFSLILESASTNQTSMYLCASSLLRGYNEQFFGPGTRLTVL.